This T cell receptor beta chain stems from a study of memory CD4+ T cells and cytomegalovirus serostatus. Study observations and caveats: Each of approximately 69 CMV-associated TCRbeta sequences occurred in one to five individuals.

Using immunoSEQ multiplex PCR, the repertoire was profiled, and TCRdb retains in-frame clones only, with some absent. The sample lists about 59,000 clones, about 78% occurring once. Single viable CD3+CD4+CD8-CD45RO+ cells were sorted as the memory CD4+ T cells. With respect to this clone: The antigen is not known.

Source material: memory CD4+ T cells from blood. The origin of this receptor is an adult in good health and CMV-seronegative. Some clones in this sample may be carry-over from other donors' samples.

CDR3 region: CASSPGNRGTGELFF. The CDR3 DNA is TGTGCCAGCTCACCGGGAAACAGGGGTACCGGGGAGCTGTTTTTT. The chain combines TRBV18 with TRBJ2-2; 7 bases are shared with TRBD1. The CDR3 spans 15 residues. Germline values: CDR1 KGHSH, CDR2 LQKENI. The V and J ends lost 3 bases and 5 bases, in that order; junction bases with no gene match: 6.